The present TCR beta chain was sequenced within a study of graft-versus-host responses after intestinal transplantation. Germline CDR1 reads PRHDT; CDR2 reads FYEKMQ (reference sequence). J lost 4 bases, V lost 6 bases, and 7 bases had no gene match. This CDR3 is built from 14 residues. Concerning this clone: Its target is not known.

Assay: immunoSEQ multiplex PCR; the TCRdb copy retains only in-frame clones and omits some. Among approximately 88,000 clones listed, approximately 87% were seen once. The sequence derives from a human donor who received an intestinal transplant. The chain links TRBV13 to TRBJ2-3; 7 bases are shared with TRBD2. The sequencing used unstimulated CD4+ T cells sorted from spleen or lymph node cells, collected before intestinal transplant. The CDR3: CASRLGGVADTQYF. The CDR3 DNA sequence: TGTGCCAGCAGGCTGGGGGGGGTGGCAGATACGCAGTATTTT.